Each of the 6 T cell receptor beta chains below was sequenced from the same sample in a study of OX40 agonist ivuxolimab in advanced cancers. Data came from immunoSEQ multiplex PCR; TCRdb stores just in-frame clones and leaves some out. Among roughly 87,000 clones, roughly 93% were seen once, and the ten largest hold approximately 0.7%. This material consisted of CD4+ or CD8+ T cells sorted from blood, taken in a trial of the OX40 agonist ivuxolimab. The receptors originated from an adult with an advanced solid tumor such as melanoma, head and neck, liver or kidney cancer.

CDR3 residues: CASSPPGAKTQYF. CDR3 sequence (DNA): TGTGCCAGTAGTCCCCCTGGCGCTAAGACCCAGTACTTC. The chain has TRBV19 and TRBJ2-5; D uncertain. This CDR3 contains 13 residues. The V end lost 5 bases, the J end lost 6 bases, and 13 bases lay between the germline ends. The germline V gene has CDR1 LNHDA and CDR2 SQIVND (reference sequence).

The chain has TRBV28 and TRBJ1-1, with a weak D call TRBD1 (5 bases). Germline values: CDR1 MDHEN, CDR2 SYDVKM. Deletions cut 10 bases from V and 0 bases from J, with 15 bases between. This CDR3 contains 14 residues. CDR3 residues: CATQRGLMNTEAFF. The CDR3 nucleotides read TGTGCCACTCAAAGGGGACTTATGAACACTGAAGCTTTCTTT.

With respect to this clone: This sample includes further DNA sequences coding for the same CDR3. V is TRBV7-2 and J is TRBJ2-3; TRBD2 agrees at 7 bases. The V gene end was trimmed by 0 bases and the J gene end by 5 bases; junction bases not matched to a gene: 2. The V gene's germline CDR1 is SGHTA and CDR2 FQGNSA. This CDR3 comprises 14 residues. CDR3 region: CASSLAGGVDTQYF. The CDR3 DNA sequence: TGTGCCAGCAGCTTAGCGGGGGGGGTAGATACGCAGTATTTT.

The chain has TRBV19 and TRBJ2-2; 10 positions agree with TRBD2. This CDR3 region has 15 residues. From germline, CDR1 is LNHDA and CDR2 SQIVND (reference sequence). Losses at the gene ends were 6 bases for V and 1 base for J; bases not matched to a gene: 2. CDR3: CASRLAGGNTGELFF. The CDR3 DNA follows: TGTGCCAGTAGGTTAGCGGGAGGGAACACCGGGGAGCTGTTTTTT.

The rearrangement links TRBV2 to TRBJ2-7, with D unclear. CDR3 size: 13 residues. The V end lost 7 bases, the J end lost 4 bases, and 14 bases lay between the germline ends. From germline, CDR1 is SNHLY and CDR2 FYNNEI. CDR3: CASTISVVYEQYF. The CDR3 DNA sequence: TGTGCCAGCACCATATCGGTGGTTTACGAGCAGTACTTC. Looking up the rest from reference TRBV2 and TRBJ2-7 gives the full variable domain: EPEVTQTPSHQVTQMGQEVILRCVPISNHLYFYWYRQILGQKVEFLVSFYNNEISEKSEIFDDQFSVERPDGSNFTLKIRSTKLEDSAMYFCASTISVVYEQYFGPGTRLTVT.

The V call is TRBV6-5, the J call TRBJ2-7; 10 bases are a match to TRBD1. Germline CDR1 MNHEY, CDR2 SVGAGI. J gave up 3 bases and V 7 bases, and 9 bases lay outside the gene matches. The CDR3 is 15 residues long. The CDR3 here is CASTNRQGAVYEQYF. CDR3 nucleotides: TGTGCCAGCACCAACCGACAGGGGGCTGTCTACGAGCAGTACTTC.